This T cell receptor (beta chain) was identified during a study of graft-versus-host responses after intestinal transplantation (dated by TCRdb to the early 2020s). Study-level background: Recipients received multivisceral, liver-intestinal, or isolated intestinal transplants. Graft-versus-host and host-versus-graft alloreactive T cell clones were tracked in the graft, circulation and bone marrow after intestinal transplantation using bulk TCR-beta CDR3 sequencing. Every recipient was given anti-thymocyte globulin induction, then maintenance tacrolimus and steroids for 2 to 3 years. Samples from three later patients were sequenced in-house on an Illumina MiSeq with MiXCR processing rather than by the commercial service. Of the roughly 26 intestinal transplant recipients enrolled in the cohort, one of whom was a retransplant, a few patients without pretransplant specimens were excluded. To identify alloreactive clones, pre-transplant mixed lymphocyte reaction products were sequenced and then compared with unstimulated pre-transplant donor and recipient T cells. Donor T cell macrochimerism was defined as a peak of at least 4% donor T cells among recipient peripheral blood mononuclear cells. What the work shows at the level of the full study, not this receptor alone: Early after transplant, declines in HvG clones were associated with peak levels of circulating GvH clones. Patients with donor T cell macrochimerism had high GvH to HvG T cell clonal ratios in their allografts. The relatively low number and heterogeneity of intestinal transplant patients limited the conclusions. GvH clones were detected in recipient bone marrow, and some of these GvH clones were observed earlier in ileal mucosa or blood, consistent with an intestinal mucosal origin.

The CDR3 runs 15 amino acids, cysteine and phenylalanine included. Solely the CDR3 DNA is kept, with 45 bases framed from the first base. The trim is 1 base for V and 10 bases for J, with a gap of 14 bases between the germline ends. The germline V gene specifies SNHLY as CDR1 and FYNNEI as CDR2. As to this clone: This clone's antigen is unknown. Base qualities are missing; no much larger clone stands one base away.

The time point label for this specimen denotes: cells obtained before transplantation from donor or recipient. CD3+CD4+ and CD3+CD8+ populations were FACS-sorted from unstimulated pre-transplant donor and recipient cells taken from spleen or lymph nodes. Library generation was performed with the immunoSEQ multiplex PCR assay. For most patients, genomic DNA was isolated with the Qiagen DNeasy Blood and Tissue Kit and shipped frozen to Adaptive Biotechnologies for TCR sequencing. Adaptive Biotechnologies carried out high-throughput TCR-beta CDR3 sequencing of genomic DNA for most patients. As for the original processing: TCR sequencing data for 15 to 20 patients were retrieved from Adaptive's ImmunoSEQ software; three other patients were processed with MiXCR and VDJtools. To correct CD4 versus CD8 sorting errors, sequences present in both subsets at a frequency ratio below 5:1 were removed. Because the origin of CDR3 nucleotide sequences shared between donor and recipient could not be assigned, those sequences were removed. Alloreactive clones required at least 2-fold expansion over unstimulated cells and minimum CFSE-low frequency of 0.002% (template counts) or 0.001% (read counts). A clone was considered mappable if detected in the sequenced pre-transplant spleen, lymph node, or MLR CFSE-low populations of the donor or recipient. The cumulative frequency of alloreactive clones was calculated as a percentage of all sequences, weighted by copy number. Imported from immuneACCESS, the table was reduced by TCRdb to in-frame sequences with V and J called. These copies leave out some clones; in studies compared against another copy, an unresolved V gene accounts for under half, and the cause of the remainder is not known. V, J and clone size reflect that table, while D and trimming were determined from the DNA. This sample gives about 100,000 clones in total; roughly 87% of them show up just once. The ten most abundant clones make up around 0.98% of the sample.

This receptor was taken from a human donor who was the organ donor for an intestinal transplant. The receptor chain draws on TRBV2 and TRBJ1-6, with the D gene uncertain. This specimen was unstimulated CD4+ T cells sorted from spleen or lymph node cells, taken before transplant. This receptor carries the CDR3 CASSEGPVRGSPLHF. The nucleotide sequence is TGTGCCAGCAGTGAAGGGCCGGTTCGGGGATCACCCCTCCACTTT.